These 15 T cell receptor beta chains were sequenced from one sample in a study of control samples from healthy donors and cancer patients. Only in-frame clones appear in the TCRdb table, and some are missing; sequencing was by immunoSEQ multiplex PCR. This sample has 150,000 to 180,000 clones, with approximately 94% found just once. Specimen: blood. The receptors come from a man aged 35 to 55 in good health.

The rearrangement links TRBV6-5 to TRBJ1-4; TRBD1 agrees at 9 bases. This CDR3 spans 15 amino acids. The junction had 10 bases not matched to a gene; V was cut back by 6 bases and J by 8 bases. Germline loops: CDR1 MNHEY, CDR2 SVGAGI. DNA for the CDR3: TGTGCCAGCAGGGCGAGGGGGACAGGGAAAGAAAAACTGTTTTTT. Protein: CASRARGTGKEKLFF.

The CDR3 coding sequence is TGTGCCAGCAGTTACGATCGGGGGGAAGGTGAAAAACTGTTTTTT. Its translation is CASSYDRGEGEKLFF. V gene TRBV6-5 combines with J gene TRBJ1-4, with D maybe TRBD1 (5 bases). V was cut by 2 bases and J by 7 bases, with 14 bases left in between. CDR1 is MNHEY, CDR2 SVGAGI, per germline. The CDR3 contains 15 residues.

A few counts support this clone. The chain combines TRBV28 with TRBJ2-1, with D maybe TRBD2 (7 bases). The CDR3 covers 13 residues. Trimming removed 6 bases at V and 8 bases at J, with 14 bases between. Germline CDR1 MDHEN, CDR2 SYDVKM. As DNA, the CDR3 is TGTGCCAGCAGCTCGGGGGGCCGCGATGAGCAGTTCTTC. Protein: CASSSGGRDEQFF.

The chain combines TRBV7-2 with TRBJ2-3; D assignment may be TRBD1 or TRBD2 (6 bases each). The CDR3 is 14 amino acids. CDR1 SGHTA and CDR2 FQGNSA come from the germline V gene. The chain's CDR3 is CVAGRGLSTDTQYF. The CDR3 region has the DNA TGTGTCGCGGGCCGGGGGCTAAGCACAGATACGCAGTATTTT.

The genes are TRBV6-2 or TRBV6-3 and TRBJ2-5; TRBD2 matches 8 bases. Germline values: CDR1 MNHEY, CDR2 SVGEGT. The CDR3 extends over 16 amino acids. Trimming removed 2 bases from V and 1 base from J; junction bases left unmatched: 6. The CDR3: CASSYPGAGGQETQYF. CDR3 nucleotide sequence: TGTGCCAGCAGTTACCCTGGGGCGGGGGGCCAAGAGACCCAGTACTTC.

CDR3 nucleotide sequence: TGTGCCAGCACCGTGGACAGGGAAACTAATGAAAAACTGTTTTTT. Protein product: CASTVDRETNEKLFF. The chain combines TRBV6-5 with TRBJ1-4; TRBD1 matches 8 bases. Looked up from germline, CDR1 is MNHEY and CDR2 is SVGAGI. The V gene end was trimmed by 7 bases and the J gene end by 1 base; junction bases not matched to a gene: 5. This CDR3 is 15 amino acids long.

The V gene is TRBV5-8, the J gene TRBJ1-1; a weak D match, TRBD1 (6 bases). V lost 4 bases to trimming and J lost 5 bases, with 21 bases between them. This CDR3 comprises 16 residues. CDR1 and CDR2 (germline): SGHTS, YDEGEE. CDR3 protein: CASSRGVVGGATEAFF. CDR3 DNA: TGTGCCAGCAGCCGGGGTGTTGTGGGGGGCGCGACTGAAGCTTTCTTT.

The rearrangement uses TRBV27 and TRBJ1-2, with a possible D match to TRBD1 (6 bases). The CDR3 runs 16 residues. With 5 bases removed from V and 2 bases from J, the gap between germline ends came to 18 bases. CDR1 is MNHEY, CDR2 SMNVEV, per germline (reference sequence). CDR3 residues: CASSLYPDSSNYGYTF. The CDR3, as DNA: TGTGCCAGCAGTCTATACCCGGACAGTTCAAACTATGGCTACACCTTC.

V and J are TRBV27 and TRBJ2-7; 9 positions agree with TRBD1. The CDR3 has 14 residues. Germline lookup yields CDR1 MNHEY and CDR2 SMNVEV (reference sequence). The V segment lost 6 bases and the J segment 4 bases; nucleotides outside the gene matches: 7. The CDR3 nucleotides read TGTGCCAGCAGGGTGGGACAGGGACATTACGAGCAGTACTTC. It yields the protein CASRVGQGHYEQYF.

The chain combines TRBV19 with TRBJ2-3; weak D call: TRBD1 (5 bases). The CDR3 loop spans 14 amino acids. V dropped 5 bases and J dropped 5 bases, with 14 bases sitting between them. Germline values: CDR1 LNHDA, CDR2 SQIVND (reference sequence). CDR3 coding DNA: TGTGCCAGTAGTTTCAGGGATCCCGGAGATACGCAGTATTTT. Translation gives CASSFRDPGDTQYF.

V usage is TRBV27 and J usage is TRBJ1-2; TRBD1 matches at 11 bases. The length of the CDR3 is 17 residues. With V trimmed by 3 bases and J by 2 bases, 8 bases remained unmatched. Germline assignment: CDR1 MNHEY and CDR2 SMNVEV (reference sequence). The CDR3 sequence: CASSLGQGGSGNYGYTF. The CDR3 bases are TGTGCCAGCAGTTTGGGACAGGGGGGTTCGGGAAACTATGGCTACACCTTC.

This sequence joins TRBV28 and TRBJ2-7; D unresolved. This CDR3 comprises 13 residues. Trimming pared 3 bases from V and 3 bases from J, leaving 9 bases between. Germline assignment: CDR1 MDHEN and CDR2 SYDVKM. The chain's CDR3 is CASSLASHYEQYF. In nucleotides, the CDR3 is TGTGCCAGCAGTTTGGCCAGCCACTACGAGCAGTACTTC.

This chain joins TRBV6-5 and TRBJ1-1, with no clear D. V was clipped by 6 bases and J by 6 bases, with 11 bases between them. The CDR3 length is 12 residues. Germline V CDR1 and CDR2: MNHEY, SVGAGI. The CDR3 loop reads CASSLLGAEAFF. DNA of the CDR3: TGTGCCAGCAGCTTGCTAGGAGCTGAAGCTTTCTTT.

J is TRBJ2-4 and V is TRBV21-1; the table calls TRBD1, which could not be checked here. TRBV21-1 is listed as a pseudogene. The CDR3 contains 16 residues. The CDR3 sequence: CASSKGDRGAKNIQYF. The CDR3 DNA reads as TGTGCCAGCAGCAAGGGGGACAGGGGGGCCAAAAACATTCAGTACTTC.

The chain is built from TRBV7-9 and TRBJ1-2, with a weak D call TRBD1 (6 bases). The CDR3 has 15 amino acids. The V end was cut by 3 bases, the J end by 4 bases, with 15 bases between. Looked up from germline, CDR1 is SEHNR and CDR2 is FQNEAQ (reference sequence). CDR3 protein: CASSFGGASTYGYTF. The CDR3 region has the DNA TGTGCCAGCAGCTTTGGGGGGGCCTCTACCTATGGCTACACCTTC.